This T cell receptor (beta chain) is from a study of molecular identifiers for immune sequencing clone quantification. Across the whole study: The replicate experiment used RNA from 20,000 or 100,000 naive CD8 cells. This RNA was split into five aliquots, and four of them were sequenced.

Bulk TCR libraries were made with methods that had been previously described and with listed TCR primers. In TCRdb, the PCR reads were re-called with MiXCR into one record per CDR3 protein. The data show some 100,000 distinct CDR3 sequences, under 40% seen once. The CDR3 extends over 18 amino acids. J lost 1 base, V lost 1 base, and 7 bases had no gene match. Per germline, CDR1 LNHDA and CDR2 SQIVND (reference sequence). Comment on this clonotype: The antigen is unknown.

Overall study results and limits: Reportedly, one cell's Jurkat TCR RNA was detected within 1,200,000 naive CD8 cells. Over 98% of effector molecules, yet under 1% of naive-cell molecules, were held by clones above 20 RNA copies.

The rearrangement joins TRBV19 to TRBJ2-2, with TRBD2 identical over 9 bases. The clonotype originates from a human donor in good health. Some libraries in this study had Jurkat cell RNA spiked in. Sequences were obtained from naive CD8+ T cells from blood, with Jurkat cell RNA spiked in. The subset here: FACS-sorted CD8+CD4-CCR7+CD45RA+ naive T cells. The CDR3 coding sequence is TGTGCCAGTAGTATAGGATTTCTAGCGGGATTGAACACCGGGGAGCTGTTTTTT. This codes for CASSIGFLAGLNTGELFF.